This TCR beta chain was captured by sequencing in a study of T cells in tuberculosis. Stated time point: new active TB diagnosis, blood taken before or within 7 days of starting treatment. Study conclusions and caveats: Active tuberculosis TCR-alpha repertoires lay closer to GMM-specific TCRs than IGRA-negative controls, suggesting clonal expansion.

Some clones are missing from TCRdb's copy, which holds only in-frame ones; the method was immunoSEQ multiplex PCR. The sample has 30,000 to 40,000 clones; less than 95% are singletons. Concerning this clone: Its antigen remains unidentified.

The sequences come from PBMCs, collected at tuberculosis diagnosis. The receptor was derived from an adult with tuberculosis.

CDR3 bases: TGTGCCAGCAGTGGACTGGAGCGGGGGGGCAGAGAGACCCAGTACTTC. This encodes CASSGLERGGRETQYF. The V call is TRBV2, the J call TRBJ2-5; 10 nucleotides agree with TRBD2. This CDR3 contains 16 residues. Germline V gives CDR1 SNHLY, CDR2 FYNNEI. V lost 4 bases to trimming and J lost 4 bases; unmatched junction nucleotides: 9.